This T cell receptor beta chain was observed in a study of blood T cell repertoires in COVID-19. Study overall: Whether acute or convalescent, the COVID-19 samples came from the United States, Italy and Spain.

The data were produced by immunoSEQ multiplex PCR, yet TCRdb's version contains in-frame clones alone and is incomplete. The sample lists 250,000 to 400,000 clones; about 87% were seen once. This clone was seen a handful of times. The V and J ends lost 5 bases and 4 bases, in that order; junction bases with no gene match: 10. CDR3 length: 16 residues. Germline CDR1 is SGHNT and CDR2 is YENEEA. Sequencing input: PBMCs or T cells enriched from blood (not recorded which). This TCR derives from a woman in her 30s who had recovered from COVID-19. V usage is TRBV11-3 and J usage is TRBJ2-2; TRBD1 agrees at 7 bases. The CDR3 reads CASSLGGTGATGELFF. The DNA of the CDR3 is TGTGCCAGCAGCCTAGGAGGAACAGGGGCCACCGGGGAGCTGTTTTTT.